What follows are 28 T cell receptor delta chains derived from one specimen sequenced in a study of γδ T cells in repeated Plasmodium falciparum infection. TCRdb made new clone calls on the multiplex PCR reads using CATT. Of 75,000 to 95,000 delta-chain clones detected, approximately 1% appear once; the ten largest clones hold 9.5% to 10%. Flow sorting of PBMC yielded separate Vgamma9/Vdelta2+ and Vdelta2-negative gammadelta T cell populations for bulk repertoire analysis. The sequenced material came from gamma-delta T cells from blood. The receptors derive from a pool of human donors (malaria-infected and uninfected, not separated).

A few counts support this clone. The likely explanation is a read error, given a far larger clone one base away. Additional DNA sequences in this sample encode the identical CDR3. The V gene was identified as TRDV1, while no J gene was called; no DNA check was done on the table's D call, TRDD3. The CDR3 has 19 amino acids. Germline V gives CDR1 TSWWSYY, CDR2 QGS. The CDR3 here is CALGEPGELGIWDTRQMFF. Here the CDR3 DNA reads TGTGCTCTTGGGGAACCGGGCGAATTGGGGATCTGGGACACCCGACAGATGTTCTTC.

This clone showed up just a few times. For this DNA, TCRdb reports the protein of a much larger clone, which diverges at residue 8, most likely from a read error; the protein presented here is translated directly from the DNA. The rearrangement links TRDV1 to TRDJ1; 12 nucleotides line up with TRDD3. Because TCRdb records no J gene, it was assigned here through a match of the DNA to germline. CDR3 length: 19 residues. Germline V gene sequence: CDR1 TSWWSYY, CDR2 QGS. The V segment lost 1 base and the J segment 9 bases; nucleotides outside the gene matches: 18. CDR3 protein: CALGEPYCPPTGGYRELIF. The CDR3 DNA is TGTGCTCTTGGGGAACCGTATTGCCCCCCAACTGGGGGATACCGAGAACTCATCTTT.

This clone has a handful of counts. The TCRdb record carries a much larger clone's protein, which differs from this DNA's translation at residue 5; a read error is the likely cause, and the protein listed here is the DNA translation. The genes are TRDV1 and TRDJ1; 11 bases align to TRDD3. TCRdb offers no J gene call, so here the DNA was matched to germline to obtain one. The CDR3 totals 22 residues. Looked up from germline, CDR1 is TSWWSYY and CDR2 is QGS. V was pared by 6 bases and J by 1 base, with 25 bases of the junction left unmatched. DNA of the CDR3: TGTGCTCTTGGTCCTGTTCATAGTGGAAAGGGCTGGGGGATACTGATCACCGATAAACTCATCTTT. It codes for CALGPVHSGKGWGILITDKLIF.

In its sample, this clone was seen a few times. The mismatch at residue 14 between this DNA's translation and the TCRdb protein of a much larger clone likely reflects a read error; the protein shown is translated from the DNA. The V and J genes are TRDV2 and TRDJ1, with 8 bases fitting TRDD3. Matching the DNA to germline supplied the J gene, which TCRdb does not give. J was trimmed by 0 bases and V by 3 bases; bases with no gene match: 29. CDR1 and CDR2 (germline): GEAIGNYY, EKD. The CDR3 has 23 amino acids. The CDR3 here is CACDPRLSYDVLGGTPYTDKLIF. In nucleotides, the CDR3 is TGTGCCTGTGACCCTCGCCTCTCCTACGACGTACTGGGGGGTACCCCGTACACCGATAAACTCATCTTT.

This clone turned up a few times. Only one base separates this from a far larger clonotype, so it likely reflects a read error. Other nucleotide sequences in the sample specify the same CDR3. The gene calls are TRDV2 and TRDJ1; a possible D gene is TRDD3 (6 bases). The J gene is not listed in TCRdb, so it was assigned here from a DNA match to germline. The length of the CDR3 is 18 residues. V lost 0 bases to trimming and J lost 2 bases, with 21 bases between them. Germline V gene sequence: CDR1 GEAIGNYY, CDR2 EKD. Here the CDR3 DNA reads TGTGCCTGTGACACCGTAGGGGATGGGGCCCCACGAACCGATAAACTCATCTTT. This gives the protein CACDTVGDGAPRTDKLIF.

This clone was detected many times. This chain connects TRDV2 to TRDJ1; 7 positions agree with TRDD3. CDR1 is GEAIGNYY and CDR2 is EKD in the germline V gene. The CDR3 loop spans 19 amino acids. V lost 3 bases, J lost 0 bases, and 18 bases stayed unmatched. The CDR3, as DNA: TGTGCCTGTGACCCCCTCTCAACTCTGGGGGGGTTGTACACCGATAAACTCATCTTT. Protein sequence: CACDPLSTLGGLYTDKLIF.

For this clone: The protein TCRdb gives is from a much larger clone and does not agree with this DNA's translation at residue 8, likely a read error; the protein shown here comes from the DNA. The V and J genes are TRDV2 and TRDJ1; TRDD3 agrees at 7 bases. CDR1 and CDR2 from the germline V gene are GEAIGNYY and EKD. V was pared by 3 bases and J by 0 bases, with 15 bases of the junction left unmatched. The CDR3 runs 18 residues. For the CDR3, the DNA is TGTGCCTGTGACCCTTTGACTGCGGGATACTCTGACACCGATAAACTCATCTTT. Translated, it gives CACDPLTAGYSDTDKLIF.

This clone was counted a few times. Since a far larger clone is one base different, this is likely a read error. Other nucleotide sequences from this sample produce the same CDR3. The CDR3, as DNA: TGTGCTCTTGGGGTCGTGGGGTTTCCGGCGGGACAACTCTTCTTT. Residues: CALGVVGFPAGQLFF. The chain carries TRDV1 and TRDJ2; D might be TRDD3 (5 bases). The J gene, left out of TCRdb, was set here by checking the DNA against germline. Germline loops: CDR1 TSWWSYY, CDR2 QGS. V lost 4 bases, J lost 10 bases, and 19 bases lay in between. The CDR3 is made up of 15 amino acids.

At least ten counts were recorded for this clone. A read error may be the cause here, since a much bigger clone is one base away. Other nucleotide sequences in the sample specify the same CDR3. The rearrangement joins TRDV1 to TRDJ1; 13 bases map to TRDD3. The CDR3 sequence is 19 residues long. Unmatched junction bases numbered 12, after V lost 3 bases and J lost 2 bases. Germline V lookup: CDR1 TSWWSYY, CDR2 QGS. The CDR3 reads CALGEIRYWGIRPTDKLIF. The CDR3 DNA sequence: TGTGCTCTTGGGGAGATCCGGTACTGGGGGATACGGCCTACCGATAAACTCATCTTT.

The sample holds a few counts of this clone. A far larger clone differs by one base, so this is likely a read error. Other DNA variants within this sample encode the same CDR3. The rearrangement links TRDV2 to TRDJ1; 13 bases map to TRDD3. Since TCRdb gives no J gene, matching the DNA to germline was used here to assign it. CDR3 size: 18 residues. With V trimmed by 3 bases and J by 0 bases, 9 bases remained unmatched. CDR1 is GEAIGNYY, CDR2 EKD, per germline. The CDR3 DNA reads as TGTGCCTGTGACCCCTTACTGGGGGATACGCGGGACACCGATAAACTCATCTTT. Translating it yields CACDPLLGDTRDTDKLIF.

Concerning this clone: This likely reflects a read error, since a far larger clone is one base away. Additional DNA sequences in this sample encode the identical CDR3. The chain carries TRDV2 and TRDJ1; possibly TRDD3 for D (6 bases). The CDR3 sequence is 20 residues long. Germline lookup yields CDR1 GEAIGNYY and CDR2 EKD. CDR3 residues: CACDTEGSRGIEVRTDKLIF. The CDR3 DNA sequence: TGTGCCTGTGACACGGAGGGGTCGCGAGGGATAGAGGTTCGCACCGATAAACTCATCTTC.

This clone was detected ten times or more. CDR3 loop: CALGELDPFLRQPYTGPGKLIF. In DNA, the CDR3 is TGTGCTCTTGGGGAACTAGATCCATTCCTCCGTCAACCATACACGGGGCCGGGGAAACTCATCTTT. The chain links TRDV1 to TRDJ1, with D possibly TRDD2 on 5 matching bases. The CDR3 length is 22 residues. V was shortened by 0 bases and J by 8 bases, with 37 bases between the two germline ends. Germline loops: CDR1 TSWWSYY, CDR2 QGS.

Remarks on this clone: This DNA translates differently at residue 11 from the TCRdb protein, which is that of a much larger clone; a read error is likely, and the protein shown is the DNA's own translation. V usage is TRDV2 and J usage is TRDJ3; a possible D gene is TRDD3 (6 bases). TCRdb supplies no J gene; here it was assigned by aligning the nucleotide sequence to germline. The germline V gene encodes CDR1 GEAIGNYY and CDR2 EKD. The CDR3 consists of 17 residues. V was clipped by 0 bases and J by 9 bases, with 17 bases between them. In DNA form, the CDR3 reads TGTGCCTGTGACACCGTGACTGGGTCCCGGGGCACCCGACAGATGTTTTTC. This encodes CACDTVTGSRGTRQMFF.

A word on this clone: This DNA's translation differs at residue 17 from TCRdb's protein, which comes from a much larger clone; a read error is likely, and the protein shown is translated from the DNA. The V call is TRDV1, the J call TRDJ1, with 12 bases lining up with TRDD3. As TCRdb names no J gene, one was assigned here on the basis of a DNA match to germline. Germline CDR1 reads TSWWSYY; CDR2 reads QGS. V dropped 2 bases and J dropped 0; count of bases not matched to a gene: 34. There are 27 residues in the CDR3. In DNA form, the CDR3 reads TGTGCTCTTGGGGAAAGTGGCCCGAGATCGATTCTTGACTGGGGGATACTATCAGAGCGGTACACCGATAAACTCATCTTT. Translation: CALGESGPRSILDWGILSERYTDKLIF.

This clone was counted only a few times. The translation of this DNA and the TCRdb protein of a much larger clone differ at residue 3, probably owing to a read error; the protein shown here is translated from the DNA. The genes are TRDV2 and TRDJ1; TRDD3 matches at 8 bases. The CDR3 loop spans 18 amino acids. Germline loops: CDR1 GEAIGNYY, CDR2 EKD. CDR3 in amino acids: CAYDTVSRLGGGTDKLIF. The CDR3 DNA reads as TGTGCCTATGACACCGTTTCCCGACTGGGGGGGGGCACCGATAAACTCATCTTT.

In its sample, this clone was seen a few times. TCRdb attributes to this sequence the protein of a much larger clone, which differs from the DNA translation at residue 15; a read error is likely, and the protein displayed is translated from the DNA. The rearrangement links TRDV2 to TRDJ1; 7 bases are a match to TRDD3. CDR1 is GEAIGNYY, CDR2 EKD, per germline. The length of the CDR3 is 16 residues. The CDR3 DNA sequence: TGTGCCTGTGACACCCTCGGGGATAAGGTGGCCGATAAACTCACCTTT. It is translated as CACDTLGDKVADKLTF.

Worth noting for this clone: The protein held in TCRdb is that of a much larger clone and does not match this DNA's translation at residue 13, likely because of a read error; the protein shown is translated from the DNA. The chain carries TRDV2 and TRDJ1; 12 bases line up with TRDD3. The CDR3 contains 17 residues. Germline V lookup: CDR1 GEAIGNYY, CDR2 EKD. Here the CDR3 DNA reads TGTGCCTGTGACACACTGGATACTGGGGGATACACCTATAAACTCATCTTT. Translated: CACDTLDTGGYTYKLIF.

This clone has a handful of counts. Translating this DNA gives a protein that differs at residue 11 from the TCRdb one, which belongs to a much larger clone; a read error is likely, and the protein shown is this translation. CDR3 in DNA: TGTGCTCTTGGGGTCGAGGCCTTCCTTACATCTGGGGGATACGGTAAACTCATCTTT. Its translation is CALGVEAFLTSGGYGKLIF. The rearrangement uses TRDV1 and TRDJ1; 12 positions agree with TRDD3. Here the J gene was assigned by germline matching of the DNA, as TCRdb has none. Germline V CDR1 and CDR2: TSWWSYY, QGS. CDR3 length: 19 amino acids. V lost 4 bases and J lost 7; bases outside the gene matches: 19.

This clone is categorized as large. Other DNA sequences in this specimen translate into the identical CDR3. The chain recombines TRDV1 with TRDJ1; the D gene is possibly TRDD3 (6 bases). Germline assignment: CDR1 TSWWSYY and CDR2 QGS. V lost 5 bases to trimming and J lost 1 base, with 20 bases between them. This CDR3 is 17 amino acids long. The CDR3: CALGSIRGWGVTDKLIF. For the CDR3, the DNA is TGTGCTCTTGGGTCAATTCGAGGGTGGGGGGTCACCGATAAACTCATCTTT.

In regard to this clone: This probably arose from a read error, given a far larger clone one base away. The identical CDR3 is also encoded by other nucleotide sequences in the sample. The DNA for the CDR3 is TGTGCTCTTGGGGAATACCGTCCTGGGTACACCGACAAACTCATCTTT. It specifies CALGEYRPGYTDKLIF. The J gene is TRDJ1, the V gene TRDV1; tentatively, D is TRDD3 (5 bases). TCRdb records no J gene; here it was assigned by comparing the DNA to germline. The CDR3 runs 16 residues. CDR1 is TSWWSYY, CDR2 QGS, per germline.

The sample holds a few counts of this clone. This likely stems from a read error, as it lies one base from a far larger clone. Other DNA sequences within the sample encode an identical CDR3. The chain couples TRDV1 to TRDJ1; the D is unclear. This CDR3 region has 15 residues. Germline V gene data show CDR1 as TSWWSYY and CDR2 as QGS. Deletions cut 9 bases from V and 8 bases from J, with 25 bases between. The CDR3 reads CALGLSPTATVKLIF. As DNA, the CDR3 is TGTGCTCTGGGGCTTAGCCCCACCGCCACCGTCAAACTCATCTTT.

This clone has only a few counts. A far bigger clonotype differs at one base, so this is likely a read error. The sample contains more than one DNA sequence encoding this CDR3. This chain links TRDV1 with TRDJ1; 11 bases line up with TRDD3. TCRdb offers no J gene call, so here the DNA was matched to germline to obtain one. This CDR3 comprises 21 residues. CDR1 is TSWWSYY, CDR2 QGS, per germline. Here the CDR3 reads CALGERIRYWGISSYTDKLIF. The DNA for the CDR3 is TGTGCTCTCGGGGAACGGATCCGGTACTGGGGGATAAGTTCTTACACCGATAAACTCATCTTT.

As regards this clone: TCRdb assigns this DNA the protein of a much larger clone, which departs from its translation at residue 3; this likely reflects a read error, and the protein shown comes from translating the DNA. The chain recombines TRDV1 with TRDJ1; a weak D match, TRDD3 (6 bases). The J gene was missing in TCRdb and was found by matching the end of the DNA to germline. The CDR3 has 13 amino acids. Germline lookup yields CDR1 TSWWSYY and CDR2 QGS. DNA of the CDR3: TGTGCTCCTGGGGAACCGTCTCCTTCTAAACTCATCTTT. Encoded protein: CAPGEPSPSKLIF.

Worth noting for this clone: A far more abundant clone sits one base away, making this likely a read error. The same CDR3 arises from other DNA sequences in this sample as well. The CDR3 is CACDRKRLYWGLYTDKLIF. As DNA, the CDR3 is TGTGCCTGTGACCGGAAGAGATTGTACTGGGGGCTGTACACCGATAAACTCATCTTT. V usage is TRDV2 and J usage is TRDJ1, with 8 positions matching TRDD3. In the absence of a J gene in TCRdb, the DNA was matched to germline to assign it here. CDR1 and CDR2 (germline): GEAIGNYY, EKD. The CDR3 spans 19 residues. The V and J ends lost 3 bases and 0 bases, in that order; junction bases with no gene match: 17.

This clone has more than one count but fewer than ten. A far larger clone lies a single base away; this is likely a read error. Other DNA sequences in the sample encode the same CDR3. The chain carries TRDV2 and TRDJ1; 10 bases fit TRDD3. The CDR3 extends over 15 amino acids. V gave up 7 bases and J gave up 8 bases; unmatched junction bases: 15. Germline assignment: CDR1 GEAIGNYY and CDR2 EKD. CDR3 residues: CACDPLLGDKEKLIF. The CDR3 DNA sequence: TGTGCCTGCGACCCTCTCCTGGGGGATAAGGAAAAACTCATCTTT.

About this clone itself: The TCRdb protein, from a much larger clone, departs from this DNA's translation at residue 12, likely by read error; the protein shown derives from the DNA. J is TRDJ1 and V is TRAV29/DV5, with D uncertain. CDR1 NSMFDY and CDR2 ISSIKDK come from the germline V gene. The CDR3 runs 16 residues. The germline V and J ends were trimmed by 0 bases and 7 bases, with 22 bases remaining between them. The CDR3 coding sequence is TGTGCAGCAAGCGCTCCTCTTAGCAGATGGCCCGGTAAACTCATCTTT. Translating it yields CAASAPLSRWPGKLIF.

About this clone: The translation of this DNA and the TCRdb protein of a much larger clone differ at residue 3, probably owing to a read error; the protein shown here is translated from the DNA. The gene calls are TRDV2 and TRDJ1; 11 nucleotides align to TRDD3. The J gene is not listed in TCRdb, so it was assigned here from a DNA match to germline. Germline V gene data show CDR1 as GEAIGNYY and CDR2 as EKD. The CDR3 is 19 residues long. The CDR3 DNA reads TGTGCCCGTGACAGGCTATACCTACTGGGGGATAGGGCGGACGATAAACTCATCTTT. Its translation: CARDRLYLLGDRADDKLIF.

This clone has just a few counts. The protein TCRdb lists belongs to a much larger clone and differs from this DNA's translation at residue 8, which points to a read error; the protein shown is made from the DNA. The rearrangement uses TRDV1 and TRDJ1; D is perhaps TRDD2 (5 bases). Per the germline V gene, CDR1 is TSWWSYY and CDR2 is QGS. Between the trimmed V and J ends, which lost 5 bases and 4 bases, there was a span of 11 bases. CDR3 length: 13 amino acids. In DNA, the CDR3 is TGTGCTCTTGGGTCCCCCTTCTACGATAAACTCATCTTT. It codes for CALGSPFYDKLIF.